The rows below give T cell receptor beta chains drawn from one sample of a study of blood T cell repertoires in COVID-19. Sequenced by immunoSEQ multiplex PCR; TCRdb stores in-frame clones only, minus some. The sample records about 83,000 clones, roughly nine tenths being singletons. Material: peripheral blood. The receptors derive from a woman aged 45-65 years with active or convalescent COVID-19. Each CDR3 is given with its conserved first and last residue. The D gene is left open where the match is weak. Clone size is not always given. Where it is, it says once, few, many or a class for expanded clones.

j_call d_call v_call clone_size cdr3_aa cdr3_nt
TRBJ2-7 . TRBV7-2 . CASSPARVPYEQYF TGTGCCAGCAGCCCCGCCAGGGTCCCCTACGAGCAGTACTTC
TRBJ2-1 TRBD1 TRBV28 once CASSLPGQGANEQFF TGTGCCAGCAGTTTGCCTGGACAGGGGGCGAATGAGCAGTTCTTC
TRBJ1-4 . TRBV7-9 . CASSLGPRGKLFF TGTGCCAGCAGCTTAGGCCCTAGGGGAAAACTGTTTTTT
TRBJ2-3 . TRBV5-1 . CASSLARGDTQYF TGCGCCAGCAGCTTGGCCCGAGGGGATACGCAGTATTTT
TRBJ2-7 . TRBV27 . CASSFPRGTASTYEQYF TGTGCCAGCAGTTTCCCCCGGGGGACTGCTTCCACCTACGAGCAGTACTTC
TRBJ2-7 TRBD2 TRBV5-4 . CASSLWASGRSSYEQYF TGTGCCAGCAGCTTGTGGGCTAGCGGGAGGAGCTCCTACGAGCAGTACTTC
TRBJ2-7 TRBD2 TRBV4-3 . CASSQDGGGAGEQYF TGCGCCAGCAGCCAAGACGGCGGGGGGGCCGGGGAGCAGTACTTC
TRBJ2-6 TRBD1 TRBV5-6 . CASSRKSDRGRTGANVLTF TGTGCCAGCAGCCGAAAATCGGACAGGGGGCGCACTGGGGCCAACGTCCTGACTTTC
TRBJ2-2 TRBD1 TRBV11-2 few CASSLADRVNTGELFF TGTGCCAGCAGCTTAGCGGACAGGGTAAACACCGGGGAGCTGTTTTTT
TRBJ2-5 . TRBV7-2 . CASSLVVRQETQYF TGTGCCAGCAGCTTAGTAGTGAGACAAGAGACCCAGTACTTC
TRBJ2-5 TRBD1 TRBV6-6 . CASSYGRGSGETQYF TGTGCCAGCAGTTACGGCAGGGGGAGCGGAGAGACCCAGTACTTC
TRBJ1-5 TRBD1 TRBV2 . CASSRDRRNQPQHF TGTGCCAGCAGTAGGGACAGGCGCAATCAGCCCCAGCATTTT
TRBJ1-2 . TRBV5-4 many CASSADRNSYGYTF TGTGCCAGCAGCGCTGACAGGAACTCCTATGGCTACACCTTC
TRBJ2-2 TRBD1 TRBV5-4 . CASSLDRATGELFF TGTGCCAGCAGCCTCGACAGGGCCACCGGGGAGCTGTTTTTT
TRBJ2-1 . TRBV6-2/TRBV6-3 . CASSHNSEQFF TGTGCCAGCAGCCACAACAGTGAGCAGTTCTTC
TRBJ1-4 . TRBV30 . CAWSVWANNEKLFF TGTGCCTGGAGTGTGTGGGCGAATAATGAAAAACTGTTTTTT
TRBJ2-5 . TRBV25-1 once CASSELGTHEETQYF TGTGCCAGCAGTGAACTTGGGACACATGAAGAGACCCAGTACTTC
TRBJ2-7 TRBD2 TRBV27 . CASSLVGGGSSHSYEQYF TGTGCCAGCAGTTTGGTCGGCGGGGGTAGTTCGCATTCCTACGAGCAGTACTTC
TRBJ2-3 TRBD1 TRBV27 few CASSLNSGQGVPDTQYF TGTGCCAGCAGTTTAAATTCTGGACAGGGGGTACCAGATACGCAGTATTTT
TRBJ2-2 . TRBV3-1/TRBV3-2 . CASSLTGNTGELFF TGTGCCAGCAGTTTAACAGGGAACACCGGGGAGCTGTTTTTT
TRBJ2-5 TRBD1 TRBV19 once CASSIDVHRGPETQYF TGTGCCAGTAGTATAGACGTCCACAGGGGGCCGGAGACCCAGTACTTC
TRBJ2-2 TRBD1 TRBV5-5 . CASSPEGAGTGELFF TGTGCCAGCAGCCCTGAGGGGGCCGGCACCGGGGAGCTGTTTTTT
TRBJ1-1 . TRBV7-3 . CASSQGANTEAFF TGTGCCAGCAGCCAAGGGGCCAACACTGAAGCTTTCTTT
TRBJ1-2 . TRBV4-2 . CASSQPTGIYGYTF TGTGCCAGCAGCCAACCAACAGGGATCTATGGCTACACCTTC
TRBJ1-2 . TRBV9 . CASGEGYTF TGTGCCAGCGGGGAGGGCTACACCTTC
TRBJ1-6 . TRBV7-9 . CASSSGTGKGSPLHF TGTGCCAGCAGCTCAGGAACAGGGAAGGGGTCACCCCTCCACTTT
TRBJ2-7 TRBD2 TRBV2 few CASSASGFPYEQYF TGTGCCAGCAGCGCTAGCGGATTTCCCTACGAGCAGTACTTC
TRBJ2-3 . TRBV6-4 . CASGTHPGADTQYF TGTGCCTCTGGGACTCACCCCGGGGCAGATACGCAGTATTTT
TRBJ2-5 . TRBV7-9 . CASSPSTGRETQYF TGTGCCAGCAGCCCCTCGACAGGTCGGGAGACCCAGTACTTC
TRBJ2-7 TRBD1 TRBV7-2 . CASSLGPAGQGYYEQYF TGTGCCAGCAGCTTAGGGCCCGCCGGACAGGGATACTACGAGCAGTACTTC
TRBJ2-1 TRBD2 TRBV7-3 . CASSLTRTSGSNEQFF TGTGCCAGCAGCTTAACCAGGACTAGCGGGTCCAATGAGCAGTTCTTC
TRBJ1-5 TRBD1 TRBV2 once CASSETGQGVQPQHF TGTGCCAGCAGTGAAACGGGACAGGGCGTTCAGCCCCAGCATTTT
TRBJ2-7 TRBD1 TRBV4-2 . CASSQVDRAEQYF TGTGCCAGCAGCCAAGTGGACAGGGCCGAGCAGTACTTC
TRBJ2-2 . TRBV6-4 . CASSPMTGPNTGELFF TGTGCCAGCAGTCCTATGACAGGCCCGAACACCGGGGAGCTGTTTTTT
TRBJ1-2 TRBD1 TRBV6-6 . CASSDRGTNYGYTF TGTGCCAGCAGTGACAGGGGGACTAACTATGGCTACACCTTC
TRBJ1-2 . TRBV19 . CASKTLLHYGYTF TGTGCCAGTAAGACTTTATTACATTATGGCTACACCTTC
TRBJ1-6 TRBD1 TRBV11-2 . CASSFARGNSPLHF TGTGCCAGCAGCTTTGCCAGGGGGAATTCACCCCTCCACTTT
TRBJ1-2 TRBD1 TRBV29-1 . CSVEGQGPGYGYTF TGCAGCGTGGAAGGACAGGGCCCAGGGTATGGCTACACCTTC
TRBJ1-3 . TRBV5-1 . CASSFGQTLSGNTIYF TGCGCCAGCAGCTTTGGACAGACCCTCTCTGGAAACACCATATATTTT
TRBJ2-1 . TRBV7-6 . CASSSPGLLSYNEQFF TGTGCCAGCAGCTCGCCGGGACTCCTCTCCTACAATGAGCAGTTCTTC
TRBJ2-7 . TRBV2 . CASSEASTGVPYEQYF TGTGCCAGCAGTGAAGCCTCCACAGGTGTCCCCTACGAGCAGTACTTC